This TCR beta chain is from a study of blood T cell repertoires in COVID-19 (dated by TCRdb to the early 2020s). For the wider study: The collaborator samples originated in the United States, Italy and Spain and spanned the acute and convalescent phases of COVID-19. The samples were drawn from the first 160 participants of the ongoing ImmuneRACE study and from 950 to 1,500 subjects provided by 6 global collaborators. The material from the prospective study consisted of cDNA or gDNA derived from T cells, B-cell-depleted T cells, or PBMCs. The repertoires were made available in a free public database intended to serve as a resource for research on the immune response to SARS-CoV-2. Deeply sampled blood TCRbeta repertoires from subjects exposed to, actively infected with, or recovered from COVID-19 were included in the dataset. Where HLA class I and class II types were available, the types were taken from metadata supplied by the sample provider, not from assay-based typing. Sample metadata almost always included a de-identified subject ID, COVID-19 status, age in years and sex.

The immunoSEQ Assay, a bias-controlled multiplex PCR, was used to amplify TCRbeta CDR3 regions from genomic DNA. As for the original processing: The number of nucleated cells in each sample was estimated by amplification of reference gene primers within the assay. To quantify the absolute abundance of each unique TCRbeta CDR3 rearrangement, sequence reads were collapsed and filtered. For each sample, productive Simpson clonality was calculated by taking the square root of Simpson's diversity index across productive rearrangements. TCRdb took over this immuneACCESS table, retaining in-frame rearrangements with V and J assigned. Such tables are incomplete; in checked studies, under half of the missing clones stem from an unresolved V gene, and the remainder is unexplained. The D gene and trimming were derived from the DNA, and the V and J assignments and clone size from that table. This sample is represented by approximately 15,000 clones; around 79% of them were singletons. The ten biggest clones cover over 25% of the sample.

Remarks on this clone: This receptor's antigen is unknown. No base quality values were provided; no much bigger clone lies one nucleotide off.

Paper-wide results and their limitations: The quantity of clinical and demographic metadata differed by source and by participant and was supplied without curation.

Whole blood was collected in K2EDTA tubes by collaborating institutions according to the institutions' own protocols. Collaborator samples were shipped for TCRbeta analysis as frozen whole blood, isolated PBMCs, or DNA extracted from either sample type. V is cut by 2 bases and J by 5 bases, and the space between the germline ends is 21 bases. The germline V gene provides CDR1 SGHVS and CDR2 FQNEAQ. The CDR3 sequence holds 17 residues, the cysteine and phenylalanine included. Just the 51-base CDR3 DNA is kept, in frame starting at base 1. The sequence joins TRBV7-8 to TRBJ1-1; TRBD1 could be the D gene, as 6 bases match. Input material: peripheral blood. This sequence was found in a woman aged 70 to 79 with active COVID-19. In nucleotide form, the sequence is TGTGCCAGCAGCTTAAAGGGGAGGGGGGAAGAGGAGACTGAAGCTTTCTTT. It translates to CASSLKGRGEEETEAFF.